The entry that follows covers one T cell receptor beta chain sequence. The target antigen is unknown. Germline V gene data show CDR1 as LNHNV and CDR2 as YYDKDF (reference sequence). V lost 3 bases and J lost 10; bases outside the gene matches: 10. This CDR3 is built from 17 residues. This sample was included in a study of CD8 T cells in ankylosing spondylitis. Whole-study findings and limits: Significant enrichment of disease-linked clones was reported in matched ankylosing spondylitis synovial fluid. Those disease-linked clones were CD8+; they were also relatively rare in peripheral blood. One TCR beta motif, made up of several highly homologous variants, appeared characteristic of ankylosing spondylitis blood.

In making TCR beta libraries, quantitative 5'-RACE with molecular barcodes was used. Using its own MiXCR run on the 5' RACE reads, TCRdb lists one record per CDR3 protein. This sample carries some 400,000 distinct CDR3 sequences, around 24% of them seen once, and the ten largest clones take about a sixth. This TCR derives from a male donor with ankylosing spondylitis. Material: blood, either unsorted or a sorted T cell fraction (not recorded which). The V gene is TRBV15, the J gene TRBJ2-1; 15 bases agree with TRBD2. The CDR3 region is CATSRTRGLAGGREQFF. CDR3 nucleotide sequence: TGTGCCACCAGCAGGACCCGGGGACTAGCGGGAGGCAGGGAGCAGTTCTTC.